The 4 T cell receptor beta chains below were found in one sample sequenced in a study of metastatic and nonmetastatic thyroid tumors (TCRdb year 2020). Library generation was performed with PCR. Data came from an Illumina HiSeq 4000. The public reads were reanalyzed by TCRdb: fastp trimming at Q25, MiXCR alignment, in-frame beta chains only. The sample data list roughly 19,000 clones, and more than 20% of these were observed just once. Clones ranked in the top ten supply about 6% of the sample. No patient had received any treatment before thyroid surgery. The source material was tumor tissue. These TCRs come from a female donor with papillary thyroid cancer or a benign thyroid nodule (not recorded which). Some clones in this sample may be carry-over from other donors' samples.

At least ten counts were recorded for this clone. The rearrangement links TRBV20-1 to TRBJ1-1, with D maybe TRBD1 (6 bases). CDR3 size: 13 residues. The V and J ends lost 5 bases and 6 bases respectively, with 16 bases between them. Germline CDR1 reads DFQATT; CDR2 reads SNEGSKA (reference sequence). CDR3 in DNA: TGCAGTGCTTACCAGGCGGGGGCCGCTGAAGCTTTCTTT. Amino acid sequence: CSAYQAGAAEAFF.

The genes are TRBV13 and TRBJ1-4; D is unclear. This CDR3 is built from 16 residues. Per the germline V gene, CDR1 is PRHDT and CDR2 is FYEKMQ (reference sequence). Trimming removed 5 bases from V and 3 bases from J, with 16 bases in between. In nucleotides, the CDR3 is TGTGCCAGCAGCGCCCGAGTGTCGGTGGCTAATGAAAAACTGTTTTTT. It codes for CASSARVSVANEKLFF.

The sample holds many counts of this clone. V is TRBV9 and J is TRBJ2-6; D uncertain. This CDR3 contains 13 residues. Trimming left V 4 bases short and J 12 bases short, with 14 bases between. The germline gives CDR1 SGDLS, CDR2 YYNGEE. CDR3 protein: CASSLPPLPVLTF. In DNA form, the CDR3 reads TGTGCCAGCAGCCTCCCCCCTCTCCCCGTCCTGACTTTC.

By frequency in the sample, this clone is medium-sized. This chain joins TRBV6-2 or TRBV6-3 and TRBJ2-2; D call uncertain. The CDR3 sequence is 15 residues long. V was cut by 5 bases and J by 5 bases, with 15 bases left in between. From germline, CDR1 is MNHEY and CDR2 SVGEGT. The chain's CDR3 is CASSLRAPRTGELFF. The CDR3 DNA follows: TGTGCCAGCAGTCTCCGGGCCCCGAGGACCGGGGAGCTGTTTTTT.